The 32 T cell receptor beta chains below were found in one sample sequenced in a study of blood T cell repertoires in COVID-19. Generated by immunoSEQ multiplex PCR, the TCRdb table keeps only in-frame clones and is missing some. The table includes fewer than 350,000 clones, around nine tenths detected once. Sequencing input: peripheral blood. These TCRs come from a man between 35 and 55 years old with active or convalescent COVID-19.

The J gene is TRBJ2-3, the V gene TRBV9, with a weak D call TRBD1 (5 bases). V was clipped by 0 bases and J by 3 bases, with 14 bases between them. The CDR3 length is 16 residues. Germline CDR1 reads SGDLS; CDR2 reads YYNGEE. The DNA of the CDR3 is TGTGCCAGCAGCGTAGCTTGGGCAGGGTGGACAGATACGCAGTATTTT. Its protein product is CASSVAWAGWTDTQYF.

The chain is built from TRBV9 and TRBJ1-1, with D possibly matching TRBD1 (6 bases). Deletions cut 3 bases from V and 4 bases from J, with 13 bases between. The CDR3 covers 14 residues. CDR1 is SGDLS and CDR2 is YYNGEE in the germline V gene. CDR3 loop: CASSATTRGTEAFF. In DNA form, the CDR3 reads TGTGCCAGCAGCGCCACTACCAGGGGCACTGAAGCTTTCTTT.

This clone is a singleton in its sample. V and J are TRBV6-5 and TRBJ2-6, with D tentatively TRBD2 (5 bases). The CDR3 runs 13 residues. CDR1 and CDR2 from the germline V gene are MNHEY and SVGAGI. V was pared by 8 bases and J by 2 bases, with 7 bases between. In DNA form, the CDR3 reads TGTGCCAGCGAGGAGGCTGGGGCCAACGTCCTGACTTTC. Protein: CASEEAGANVLTF.

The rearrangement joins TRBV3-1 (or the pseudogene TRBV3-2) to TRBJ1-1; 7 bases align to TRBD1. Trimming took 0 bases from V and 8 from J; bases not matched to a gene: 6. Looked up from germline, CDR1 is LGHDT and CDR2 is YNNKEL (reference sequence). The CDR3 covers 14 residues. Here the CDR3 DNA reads TGTGCCAGCAGCCAAGAATTAGGGGGCGGCGAAGCTTTCTTT. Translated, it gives CASSQELGGGEAFF.

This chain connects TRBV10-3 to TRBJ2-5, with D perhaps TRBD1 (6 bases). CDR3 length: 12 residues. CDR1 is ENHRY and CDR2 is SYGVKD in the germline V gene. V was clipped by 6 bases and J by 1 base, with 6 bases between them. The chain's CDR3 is CAIRDSQETQYF. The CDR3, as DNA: TGTGCCATCAGGGACAGCCAAGAGACCCAGTACTTC.

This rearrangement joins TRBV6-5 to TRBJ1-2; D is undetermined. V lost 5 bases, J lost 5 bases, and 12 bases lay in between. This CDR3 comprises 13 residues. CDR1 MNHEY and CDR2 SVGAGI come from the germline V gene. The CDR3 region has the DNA TGTGCCAGCAGTCCCGTGGGCGGGTATGGCTACACCTTC. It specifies CASSPVGGYGYTF.

CDR3 in amino acids: CAWSREVDTEAFF. CDR3 nucleotides: TGTGCCTGGAGTAGAGAGGTAGACACTGAAGCTTTCTTT. This chain connects TRBV30 to TRBJ1-1; D remains unclear. Trimming stripped 2 bases from V and 3 bases from J, with 10 bases between. Per the germline V gene, CDR1 is GTSNPN and CDR2 is SVGIG (reference sequence). The CDR3 is 13 residues long.

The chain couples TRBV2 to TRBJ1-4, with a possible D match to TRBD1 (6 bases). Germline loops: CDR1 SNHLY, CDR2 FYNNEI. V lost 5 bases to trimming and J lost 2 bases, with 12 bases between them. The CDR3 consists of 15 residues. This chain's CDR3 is CASSRNRATNEKLFF. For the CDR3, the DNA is TGTGCCAGCAGTCGAAACAGGGCTACTAATGAAAAACTGTTTTTT.

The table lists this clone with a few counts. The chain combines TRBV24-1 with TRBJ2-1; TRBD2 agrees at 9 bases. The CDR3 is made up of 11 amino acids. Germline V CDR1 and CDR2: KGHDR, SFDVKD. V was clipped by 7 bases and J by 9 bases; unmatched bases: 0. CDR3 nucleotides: TGTGCCACCAGACTAGCGGGTGAGCAGTTCTTC. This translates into CATRLAGEQFF.

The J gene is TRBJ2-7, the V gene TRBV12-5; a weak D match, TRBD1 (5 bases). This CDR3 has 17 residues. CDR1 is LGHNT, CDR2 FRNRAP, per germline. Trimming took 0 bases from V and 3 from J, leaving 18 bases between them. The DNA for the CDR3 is TGTGCTAGTGGTTTGGTAACAGGAGCAGGAAGAGGCTACGAGCAGTACTTC. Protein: CASGLVTGAGRGYEQYF.

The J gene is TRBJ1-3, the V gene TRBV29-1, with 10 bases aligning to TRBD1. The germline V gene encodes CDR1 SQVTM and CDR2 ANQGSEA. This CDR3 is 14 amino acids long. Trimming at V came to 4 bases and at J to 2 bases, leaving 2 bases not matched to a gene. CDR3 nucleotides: TGCAGCGTTGGGGGGACAGGGGCTGGAAACACCATATATTTT. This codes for CSVGGTGAGNTIYF. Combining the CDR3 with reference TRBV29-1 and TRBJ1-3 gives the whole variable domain SAVISQKPSRDICQRGTSLTIQCQVDSQVTMMFWYRQQPGQSLTLIATANQGSEATYESGFVIDKFPISRPNLTFSTLTVSNMSPEDSSIYLCSVGGTGAGNTIYFGEGSWLTVV.

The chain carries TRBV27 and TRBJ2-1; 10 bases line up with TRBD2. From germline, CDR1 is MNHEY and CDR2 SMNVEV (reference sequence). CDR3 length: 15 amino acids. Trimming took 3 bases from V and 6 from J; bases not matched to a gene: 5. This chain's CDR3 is CASSLLAGEANEQFF. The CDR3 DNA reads TGTGCCAGCAGTTTGCTAGCGGGAGAGGCCAATGAGCAGTTCTTC.

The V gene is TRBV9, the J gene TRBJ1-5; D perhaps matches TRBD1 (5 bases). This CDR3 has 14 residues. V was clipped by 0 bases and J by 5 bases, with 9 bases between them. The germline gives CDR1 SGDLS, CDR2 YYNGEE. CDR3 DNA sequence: TGTGCCAGCAGCGTAGACTGGGGGGATCAGCCCCAGCATTTT. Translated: CASSVDWGDQPQHF.

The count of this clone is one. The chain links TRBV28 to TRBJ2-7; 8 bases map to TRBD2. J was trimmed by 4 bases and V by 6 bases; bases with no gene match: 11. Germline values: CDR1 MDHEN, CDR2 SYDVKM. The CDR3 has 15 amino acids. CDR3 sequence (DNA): TGTGCCAGCAGCCCCGGCGGGACTAGACTTTACGAGCAGTACTTC. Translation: CASSPGGTRLYEQYF.

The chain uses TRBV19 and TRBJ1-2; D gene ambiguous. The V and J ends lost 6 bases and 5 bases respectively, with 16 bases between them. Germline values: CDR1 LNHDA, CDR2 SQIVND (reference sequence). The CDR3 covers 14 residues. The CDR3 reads CASSTWPLTYGYTF. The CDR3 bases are TGTGCCAGTAGCACGTGGCCCTTGACTTATGGCTACACCTTC. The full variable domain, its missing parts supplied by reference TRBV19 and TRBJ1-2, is DGGITQSPKYLFRKEGQNVTLSCEQNLNHDAMYWYRQDPGQGLRLIYYSQIVNDFQKGDIAEGYSVSREKKESFPLTVTSAQKNPTAFYLCASSTWPLTYGYTFGSGTRLTVV.

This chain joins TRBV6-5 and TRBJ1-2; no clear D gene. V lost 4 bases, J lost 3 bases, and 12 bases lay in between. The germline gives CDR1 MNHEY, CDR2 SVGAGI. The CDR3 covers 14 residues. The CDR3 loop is CASSSVRRHYGYTF. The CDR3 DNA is TGTGCCAGCAGTTCGGTGAGGCGCCACTATGGCTACACCTTC.

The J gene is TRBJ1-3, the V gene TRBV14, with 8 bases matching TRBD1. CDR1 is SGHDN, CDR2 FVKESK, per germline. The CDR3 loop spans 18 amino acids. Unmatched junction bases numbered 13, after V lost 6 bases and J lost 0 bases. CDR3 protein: CASSMGQAYHISGNTIYF. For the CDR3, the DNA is TGTGCCAGCAGTATGGGACAGGCCTACCACATCTCTGGAAACACCATATATTTT.

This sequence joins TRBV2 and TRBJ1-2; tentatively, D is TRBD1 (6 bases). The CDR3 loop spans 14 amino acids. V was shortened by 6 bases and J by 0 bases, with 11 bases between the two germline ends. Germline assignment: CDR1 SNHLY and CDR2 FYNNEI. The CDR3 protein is CASRPGTTNYGYTF. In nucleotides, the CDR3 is TGTGCCAGCAGACCCGGGACAACTAACTATGGCTACACCTTC.

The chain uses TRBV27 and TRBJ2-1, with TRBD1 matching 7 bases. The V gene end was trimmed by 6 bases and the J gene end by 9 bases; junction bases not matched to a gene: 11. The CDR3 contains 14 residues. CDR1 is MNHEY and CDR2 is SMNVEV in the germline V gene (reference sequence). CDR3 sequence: CASSPRQGISEQFF. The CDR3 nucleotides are TGTGCCAGCAGCCCCCGACAGGGTATCAGTGAGCAGTTCTTC.

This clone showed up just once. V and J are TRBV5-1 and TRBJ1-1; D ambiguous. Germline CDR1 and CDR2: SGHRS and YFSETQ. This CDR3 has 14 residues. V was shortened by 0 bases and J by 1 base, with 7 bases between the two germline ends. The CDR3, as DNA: TGCGCCAGCAGCTTGGGCCGGGAGAACACTGAAGCTTTCTTT. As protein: CASSLGRENTEAFF.

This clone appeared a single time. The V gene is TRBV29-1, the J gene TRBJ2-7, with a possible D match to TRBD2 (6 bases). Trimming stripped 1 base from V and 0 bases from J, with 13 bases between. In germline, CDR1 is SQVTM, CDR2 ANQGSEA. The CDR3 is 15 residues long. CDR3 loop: CSVEGGAGGSYEQYF. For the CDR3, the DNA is TGCAGCGTTGAAGGGGGAGCGGGTGGCTCCTACGAGCAGTACTTC.

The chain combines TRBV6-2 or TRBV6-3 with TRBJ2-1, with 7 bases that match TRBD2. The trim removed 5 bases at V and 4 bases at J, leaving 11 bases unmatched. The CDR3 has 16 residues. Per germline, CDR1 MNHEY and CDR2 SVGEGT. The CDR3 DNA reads TGTGCCAGCAGTGCCTATAATAGCGGGTGGTACAATGAGCAGTTCTTC. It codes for CASSAYNSGWYNEQFF.

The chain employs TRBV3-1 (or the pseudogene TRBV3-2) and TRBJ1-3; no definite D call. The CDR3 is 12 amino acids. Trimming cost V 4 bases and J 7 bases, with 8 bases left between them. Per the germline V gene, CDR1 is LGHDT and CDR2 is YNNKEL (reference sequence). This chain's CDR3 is CASSPSRNTIYF. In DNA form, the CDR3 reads TGTGCCAGCAGCCCCAGCAGGAACACCATATATTTT.

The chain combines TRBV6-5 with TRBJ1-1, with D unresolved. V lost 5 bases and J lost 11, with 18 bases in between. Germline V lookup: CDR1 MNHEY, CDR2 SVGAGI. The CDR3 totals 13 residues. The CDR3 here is CASSTQRPPGAFF. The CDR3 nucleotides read TGTGCCAGCAGTACCCAGCGTCCACCCGGGGCTTTCTTT.

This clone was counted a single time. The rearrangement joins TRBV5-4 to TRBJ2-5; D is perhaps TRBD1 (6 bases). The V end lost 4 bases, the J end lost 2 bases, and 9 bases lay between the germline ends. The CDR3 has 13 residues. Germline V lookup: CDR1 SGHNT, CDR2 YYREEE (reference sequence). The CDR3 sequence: CASSRTEQETQYF. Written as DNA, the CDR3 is TGTGCCAGCAGCCGGACAGAACAAGAGACCCAGTACTTC.

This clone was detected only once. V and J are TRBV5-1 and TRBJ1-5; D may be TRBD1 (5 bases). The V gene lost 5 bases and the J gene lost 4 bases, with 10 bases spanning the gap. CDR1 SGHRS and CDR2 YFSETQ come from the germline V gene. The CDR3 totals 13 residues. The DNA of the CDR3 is TGCGCCAGCAGTGGCGGGGCTAATCAGCCCCAGCATTTT. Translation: CASSGGANQPQHF.

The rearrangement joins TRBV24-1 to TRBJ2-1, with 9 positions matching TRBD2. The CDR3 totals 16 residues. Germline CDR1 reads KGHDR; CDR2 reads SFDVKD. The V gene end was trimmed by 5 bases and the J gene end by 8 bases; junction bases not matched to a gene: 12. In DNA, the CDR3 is TGTGCCACCAGTGGGGGTTCGGCGGGAGGGTTCCATGAGCAGTTCTTC. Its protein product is CATSGGSAGGFHEQFF.

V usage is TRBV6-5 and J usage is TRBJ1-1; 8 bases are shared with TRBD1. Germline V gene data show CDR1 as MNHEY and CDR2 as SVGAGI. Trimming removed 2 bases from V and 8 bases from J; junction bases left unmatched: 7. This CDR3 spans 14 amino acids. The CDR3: CASSYDRGSPEAFF. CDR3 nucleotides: TGTGCCAGCAGTTACGACAGGGGCTCTCCCGAAGCTTTCTTT.

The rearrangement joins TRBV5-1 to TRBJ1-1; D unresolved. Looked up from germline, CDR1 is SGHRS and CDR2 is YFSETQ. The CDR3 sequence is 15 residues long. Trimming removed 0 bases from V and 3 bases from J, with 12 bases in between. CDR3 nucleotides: TGCGCCAGCAGCTTGGTAGAGGTGGGTGACACTGAAGCTTTCTTT. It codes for CASSLVEVGDTEAFF.

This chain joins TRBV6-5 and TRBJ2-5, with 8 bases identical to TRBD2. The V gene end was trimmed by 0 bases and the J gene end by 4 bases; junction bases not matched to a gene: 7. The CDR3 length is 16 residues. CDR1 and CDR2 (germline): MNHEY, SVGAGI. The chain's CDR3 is CASSYSMRGVGETQYF. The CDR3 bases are TGTGCCAGCAGTTACTCGATGCGGGGGGTCGGAGAGACCCAGTACTTC.

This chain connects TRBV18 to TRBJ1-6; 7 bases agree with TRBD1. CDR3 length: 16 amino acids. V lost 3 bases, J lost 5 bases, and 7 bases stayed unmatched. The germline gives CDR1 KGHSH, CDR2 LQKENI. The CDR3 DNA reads TGTGCCAGCTCACCGGCGGGACAGAAGAATAATTCACCCCTCCACTTT. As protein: CASSPAGQKNNSPLHF.

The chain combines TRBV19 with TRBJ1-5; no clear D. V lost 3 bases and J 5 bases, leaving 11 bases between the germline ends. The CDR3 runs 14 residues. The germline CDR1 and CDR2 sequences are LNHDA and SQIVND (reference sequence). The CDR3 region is CASSIVGQYQPQHF. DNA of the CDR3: TGTGCCAGTAGTATCGTTGGGCAGTATCAGCCCCAGCATTTT.